The present entry profiles one T cell receptor beta chain with its context. The antigen it binds to is not known. It is likely a read error, because the conserved phenylalanine at the end of the CDR3 is missing. RNA was extracted from bulk unsorted tissue and checked for quality with a NanoDrop ND-1000 and an Agilent 2100. Newly diagnosed lung cancer patients without prior chemotherapy who had been admitted for thoracic surgery in China between August and November 2014 were enrolled as donors. Anyone who had undergone radiotherapy or chemotherapy before, or who had another cancer at the same time, was left out of the study. Pieces of surgical tissue measuring about 1-2 cm3 were kept in RNAlater solution and stored at -80 degrees C until use. The CDR3 has 14 amino acids, counting both end residues. This entry keeps only the CDR3 DNA: 42 bases, framed from base 1. Unmatched junction bases come to 4, with V trimmed by 0 bases and J by 4 bases. CDR1 DFQATT and CDR2 SNEGSKA are derived from the germline V gene (reference sequence).

The sample comes from a study of tumor and adjacent non-tumor tissue in lung cancer listed by TCRdb under 2018. General notes on the study: Patients with adenocarcinoma (about twelve), squamous cell carcinoma (2) and small cell lung cancer (1) were included in the cohort. The 15 or so patients were aged roughly 30 to 80 years, included some 10 men and 5 women, and had TNM stage I to III disease. In total, sequencing yielded over 95 million productive TCRbeta reads, which works out to an average of approximately 4 million reads per sample. Some 30 paired specimens, one tumor and one normal lung sample per patient, were profiled by TCRbeta CDR3 sequencing. The study compared bulk TCRbeta repertoires from lung tumor tissue and matched distant non-tumor lung tissue of under 16 lung cancer patients. Overall study outcomes, separate from this receptor: Only approximately 16 patients were included in the cohort, and the need for larger samples and more detailed clinical data was noted by the authors. Significantly higher TCR diversity was found in younger patients, and higher tumor TCR diversity was associated with shorter overall and disease-free survival. Tumor tissue showed significantly greater TCR diversity (inverse Simpson) than normal lung tissue (around 450 vs 150, P = 0.0075, Mann-Whitney U test). Neither the sequencing platform nor unique molecular identifiers are mentioned in the methods. Peripheral blood was not sequenced, so blood TCRbeta repertoires in these lung cancer patients were not examined. A significantly larger cumulative share of the repertoire was made up by the top 100 clones in normal lung than in tumor tissue.

To prepare the library, multiplex PCR was applied. Sequencing was performed on an Illumina HiSeq 2500. TCRbeta libraries were built by three rounds of nested PCR using primers (Table S4), following protocols modified from ARM-PCR. Before sequencing, PCR products of 200-500 bp were cut from the gel and purified using the QIAquick gel extraction kit. Processing in the source paper ran as follows. Trimmomatic was used to clean the reads, FLASH merged the cleaned reads into complete CDR3 sequences, and MiTCR assigned the sequences to V(D)J germline segments. Clonal diversity was computed as the inverse Simpson's index with VDJtools. In-frame sequences without a premature stop codon were defined as productive reads. TCRdb passed the public sequencing reads through fastp at Q25 and MiXCR, retaining productive beta sequences. One record per CDR3 amino acid sequence lists the most common genes and DNA. The V and J calls here are based on TCRdb, not the publication. In all, the sample holds just over 200,000 distinct CDR3 sequences, and less than 80% of those were seen once. The top ten clonotypes cover about 23% of the sample.

This TCR was recovered from a man in his fifties or sixties with non-small cell lung cancer. The sequenced sample was lung tumor tissue. This chain is built from TRBV20-1 and TRBJ1-1; 8 bases in the middle match TRBD1. The sequenced DNA is TGCAGTGCTAGAGATGGACAGGGTGGCACTGAAGCTTTCCTT. This encodes CSARDGQGGTEAFL.